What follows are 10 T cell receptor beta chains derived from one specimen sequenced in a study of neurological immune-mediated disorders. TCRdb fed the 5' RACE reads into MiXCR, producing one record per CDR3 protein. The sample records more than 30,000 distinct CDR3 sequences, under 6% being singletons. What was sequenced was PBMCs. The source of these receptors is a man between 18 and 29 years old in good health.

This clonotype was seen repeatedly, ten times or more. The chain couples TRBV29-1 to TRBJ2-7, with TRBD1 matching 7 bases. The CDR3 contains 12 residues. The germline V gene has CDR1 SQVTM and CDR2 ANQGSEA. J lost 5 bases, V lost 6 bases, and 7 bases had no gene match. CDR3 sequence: CSVETGTHEQYF. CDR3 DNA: TGCAGCGTGGAGACAGGGACCCACGAGCAGTACTTC.

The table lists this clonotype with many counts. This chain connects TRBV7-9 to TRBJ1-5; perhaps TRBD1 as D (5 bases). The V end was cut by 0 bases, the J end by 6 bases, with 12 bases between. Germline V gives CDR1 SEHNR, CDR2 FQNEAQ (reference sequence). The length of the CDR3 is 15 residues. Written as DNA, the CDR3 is TGTGCCAGCAGCTTAGCGGGGGAAGGGAGTCAGCCCCAGCATTTT. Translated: CASSLAGEGSQPQHF.

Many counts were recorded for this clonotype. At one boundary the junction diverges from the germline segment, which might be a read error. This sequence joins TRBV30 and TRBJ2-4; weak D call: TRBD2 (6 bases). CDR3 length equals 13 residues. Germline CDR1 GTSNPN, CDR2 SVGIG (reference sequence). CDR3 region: CAWRVGGTSGLHF. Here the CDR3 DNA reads TGTGCCTGGAGGGTCGGCGGGACCTCCGGTTTGCACTTC. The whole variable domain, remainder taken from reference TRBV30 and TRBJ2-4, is SQTIHQWPATLVQPVGSPLSLECTVEGTSNPNLYWYRQAAGRGLQLLFYSVGIGQISSEVPQNLSASRPQDRQFILSSKKLLLSDSGFYLCAWRVGGTSGLHFGAGTRLSVL.

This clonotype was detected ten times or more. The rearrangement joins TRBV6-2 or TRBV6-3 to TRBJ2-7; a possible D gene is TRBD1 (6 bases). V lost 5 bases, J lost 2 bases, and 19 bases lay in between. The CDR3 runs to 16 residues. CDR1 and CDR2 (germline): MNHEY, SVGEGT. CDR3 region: CASSEPNRVATYEQYF. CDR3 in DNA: TGTGCCAGCAGTGAGCCTAACAGGGTAGCGACCTACGAGCAGTACTTC.

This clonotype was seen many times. Here the CDR3 reads CASSLVDSTYEQYF. In DNA form, the CDR3 reads TGCGCCAGCAGCTTGGTAGACAGCACCTACGAGCAGTACTTC. The rearrangement links TRBV5-1 to TRBJ2-7; weak D call: TRBD1 (5 bases). This CDR3 is 14 amino acids long. Trimming removed 0 bases at V and 2 bases at J, with 9 bases between. The germline V gene encodes CDR1 SGHRS and CDR2 YFSETQ. The whole variable domain, filled in from reference TRBV5-1 and TRBJ2-7, reads KAGVTQTPRYLIKTRGQQVTLSCSPISGHRSVSWYQQTPGQGLQFLFEYFSETQRNKGNFPGRFSGRQFSNSRSEMNVSTLELGDSALYLCASSLVDSTYEQYFGPGTRLTVT.

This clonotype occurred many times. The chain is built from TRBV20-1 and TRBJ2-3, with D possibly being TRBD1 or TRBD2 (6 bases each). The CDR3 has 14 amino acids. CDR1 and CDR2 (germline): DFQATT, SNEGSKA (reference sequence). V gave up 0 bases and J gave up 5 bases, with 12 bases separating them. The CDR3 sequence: CSAREGGRGDTQYF. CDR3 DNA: TGCAGTGCTAGAGAGGGGGGCCGGGGAGATACGCAGTATTTT.

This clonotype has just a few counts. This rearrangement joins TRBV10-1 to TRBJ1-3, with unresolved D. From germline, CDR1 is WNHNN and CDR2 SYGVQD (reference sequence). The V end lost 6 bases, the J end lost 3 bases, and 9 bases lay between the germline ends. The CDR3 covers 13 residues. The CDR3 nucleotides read TGCGCCAGCAGCAACACCATTGGAAACACCATATATTTT. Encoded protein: CASSNTIGNTIYF.

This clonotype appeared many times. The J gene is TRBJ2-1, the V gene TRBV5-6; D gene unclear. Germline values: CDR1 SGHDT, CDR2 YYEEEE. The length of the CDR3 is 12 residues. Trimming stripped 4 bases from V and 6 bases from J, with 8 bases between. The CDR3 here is CASSPSFNEQFF. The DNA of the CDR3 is TGTGCCAGCAGCCCAAGTTTCAATGAGCAGTTCTTC.

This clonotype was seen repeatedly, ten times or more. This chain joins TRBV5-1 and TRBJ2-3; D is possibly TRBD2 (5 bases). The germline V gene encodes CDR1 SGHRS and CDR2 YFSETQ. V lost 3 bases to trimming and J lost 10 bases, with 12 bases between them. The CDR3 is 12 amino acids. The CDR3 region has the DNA TGCGCCAGCAGCTCCGGCCCGGGATCGCAGTATTTT. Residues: CASSSGPGSQYF.

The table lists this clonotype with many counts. This CDR3 reads CATPGGSLSNSPLHF. CDR3 sequence (DNA): TGTGCCACCCCCGGTGGCAGCCTTTCAAATTCACCCCTCCACTTT. This chain connects TRBV6-6 to TRBJ1-6; D gene uncertain. V shed 10 bases and J shed 7 bases, with 20 bases lying between them. Looked up from germline, CDR1 is MNHNY and CDR2 is SVGAGI (reference sequence). The CDR3 is 15 amino acids.